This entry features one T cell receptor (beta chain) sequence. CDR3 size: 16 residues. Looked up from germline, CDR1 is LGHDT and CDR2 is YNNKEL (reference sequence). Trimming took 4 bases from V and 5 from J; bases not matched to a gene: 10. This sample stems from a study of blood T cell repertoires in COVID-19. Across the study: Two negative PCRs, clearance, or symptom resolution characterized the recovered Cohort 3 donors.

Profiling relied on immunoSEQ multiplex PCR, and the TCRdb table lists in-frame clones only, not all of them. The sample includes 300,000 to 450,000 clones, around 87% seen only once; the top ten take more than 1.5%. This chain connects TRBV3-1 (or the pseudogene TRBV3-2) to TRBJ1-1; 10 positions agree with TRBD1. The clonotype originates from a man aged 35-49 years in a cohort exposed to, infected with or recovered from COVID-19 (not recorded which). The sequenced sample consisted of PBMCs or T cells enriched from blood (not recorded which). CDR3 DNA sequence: TGTGCCAGCAGCCTAAGGACAGGGGGATCGCTAACTGAAGCTTTCTTT. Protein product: CASSLRTGGSLTEAFF.